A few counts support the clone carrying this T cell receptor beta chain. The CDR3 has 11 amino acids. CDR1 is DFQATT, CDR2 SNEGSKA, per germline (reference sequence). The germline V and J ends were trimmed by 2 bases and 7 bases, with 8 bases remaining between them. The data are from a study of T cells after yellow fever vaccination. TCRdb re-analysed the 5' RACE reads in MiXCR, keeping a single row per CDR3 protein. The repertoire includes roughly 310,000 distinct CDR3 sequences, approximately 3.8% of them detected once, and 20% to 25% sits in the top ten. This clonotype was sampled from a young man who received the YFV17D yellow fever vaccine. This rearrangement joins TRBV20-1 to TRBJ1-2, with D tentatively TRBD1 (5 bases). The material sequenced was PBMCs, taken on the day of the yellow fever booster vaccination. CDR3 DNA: TGCAGTGCTAGAAGGGGAGGTGGCTACACCTTC. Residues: CSARRGGGYTF.